These 23 T cell receptor beta chains came from one sample sequenced in a study of blood T cell repertoires in COVID-19. Profiling relied on immunoSEQ multiplex PCR, and the TCRdb table lists in-frame clones only, not all of them. The table has 250,000 to 350,000 clones, 75% to 90% seen once. The sample comprised PBMCs or T cells enriched from blood (not recorded which). Receptors originate from a young woman who had recovered from COVID-19.

This chain connects TRBV13 to TRBJ1-1; TRBD1 matches at 7 bases. Germline V lookup: CDR1 PRHDT, CDR2 FYEKMQ (reference sequence). V gave up 5 bases and J gave up 4 bases; unmatched junction bases: 10. The CDR3 contains 15 residues. The CDR3 bases are TGTGCCAGCAGCCACAGCGACAGGGAGGTCACTGAAGCTTTCTTT. This gives the protein CASSHSDREVTEAFF.

This chain links TRBV5-1 with TRBJ1-4, with no clear D. This CDR3 spans 13 amino acids. Trimming stripped 5 bases from V and 0 bases from J, with 5 bases between. Germline CDR1 reads SGHRS; CDR2 reads YFSETQ. The CDR3 loop reads CASSLATNEKLFF. DNA of the CDR3: TGCGCCAGCAGTCTAGCAACTAATGAAAAACTGTTTTTT.

This rearrangement joins TRBV21-1 to TRBJ1-5; the DNA was not compared with TRBD1, the D call given in the table. TRBV21-1 is given as a pseudogene. There are 15 residues in the CDR3. DNA of the CDR3: TGTGCCAGCAGCAAGGCGCCAGGGGATAATCAGCCCCAGCATTTT. This translates into CASSKAPGDNQPQHF.

The table lists this clone with a count of one. The V and J genes are TRBV2 and TRBJ2-7, with D possibly TRBD2 on 5 matching bases. The V end was cut by 4 bases, the J end by 0 bases, with 13 bases between. CDR3 length: 15 residues. CDR1 is SNHLY, CDR2 FYNNEI, per germline. As DNA, the CDR3 is TGTGCCAGCAGTGGTCAGCGGTTAAGCTCCTACGAGCAGTACTTC. Encoded protein: CASSGQRLSSYEQYF.

The genes are TRBV7-8 and TRBJ2-3; a weak D match, TRBD1 (6 bases). The germline CDR1 and CDR2 sequences are SGHVS and FQNEAQ. The CDR3 has 16 residues. V lost 5 bases and J 0 bases, leaving 15 bases between the germline ends. CDR3 DNA sequence: TGTGCCAGCAGCCTACGGACAGACGAAAGCACAGATACGCAGTATTTT. Its translation is CASSLRTDESTDTQYF. Combining the CDR3 with reference TRBV7-8 and TRBJ2-3 gives the whole variable domain GAGVSQSPRYKVAKRGQDVALRCDPISGHVSLFWYQQALGQGPEFLTYFQNEAQLDKSGLPSDRFFAERPEGSVSTLKIQRTQQEDSAVYLCASSLRTDESTDTQYFGPGTRLTVL.

The V and J genes are TRBV5-1 and TRBJ2-1, with 15 bases fitting TRBD2. The junction had 4 bases not matched to a gene; V was cut back by 2 bases and J by 4 bases. The CDR3 spans 17 residues. CDR1 and CDR2 from the germline V gene are SGHRS and YFSETQ. As DNA, the CDR3 is TGCGCCAGCAGCTTTCCGGGACTAGCGGGGGGTTACAATGAGCAGTTCTTC. This encodes CASSFPGLAGGYNEQFF.

V and J are TRBV5-1 and TRBJ2-1; 10 bases align to TRBD2. CDR1 and CDR2 (germline): SGHRS, YFSETQ. Losses at the gene ends were 0 bases for V and 4 bases for J; bases not matched to a gene: 4. There are 16 residues in the CDR3. The CDR3 here is CASSLERGGSYNEQFF. In DNA form, the CDR3 reads TGCGCCAGCAGCTTGGAGCGGGGGGGTTCGTACAATGAGCAGTTCTTC.

The chain couples TRBV6-2 or TRBV6-3 to TRBJ1-6; no firm D call. The CDR3 runs to 14 residues. Per the germline V gene, CDR1 is MNHEY and CDR2 is SVGEGT. V was pared by 4 bases and J by 7 bases, with 11 bases between. The CDR3 DNA reads as TGTGCCAGCAGTTCCGGGTCCCTAAATTCACCCCTCCACTTT. As protein: CASSSGSLNSPLHF.

The chain uses TRBV5-6 and TRBJ1-2, with 7 nucleotides matching TRBD1. Germline V gives CDR1 SGHDT, CDR2 YYEEEE. After removal of 5 bases from V and 4 bases from J, the junction contained 5 bases not matched to a gene. This CDR3 contains 13 residues. This CDR3 is CASRPTGSYGYTF. CDR3 DNA sequence: TGTGCCAGCAGACCGACAGGGAGCTATGGCTACACCTTC.

This rearrangement joins TRBV7-9 to TRBJ1-2, with D possibly TRBD1 on 5 matching bases. Trimming took off 5 bases at V and 4 bases at J, with 11 bases between the two ends. The CDR3 is 13 residues long. The germline V gene encodes CDR1 SEHNR and CDR2 FQNEAQ (reference sequence). CDR3 region: CASSPPGGYGYTF. The DNA for the CDR3 is TGTGCCAGCAGCCCCCCCGGGGGCTATGGCTACACCTTC.

This chain joins TRBV4-1 and TRBJ2-3, with 8 bases lining up with TRBD2. V lost 0 bases and J lost 2; bases outside the gene matches: 7. The CDR3 loop spans 17 amino acids. The V gene's germline CDR1 is MGHRA and CDR2 YSYEKL. The CDR3 sequence: CASSQDPSGGFTDTQYF. CDR3 nucleotide sequence: TGCGCCAGCAGCCAAGATCCGAGCGGGGGTTTCACAGATACGCAGTATTTT.

The chain links TRBV7-3 to TRBJ1-1; TRBD1 is a possible D gene (5 bases). V was clipped by 3 bases and J by 4 bases, with 12 bases between them. The germline CDR1 and CDR2 sequences are SGHTA and FQGTGA. The CDR3 covers 14 residues. The DNA of the CDR3 is TGTGCCAGCAGCTTTGGGACTTCCCCCACTGAAGCTTTCTTT. Translated: CASSFGTSPTEAFF.

This clone was observed a single time. The rearrangement joins TRBV5-6 to TRBJ2-3; TRBD2 agrees at 7 bases. V dropped 4 bases and J dropped 0; count of bases not matched to a gene: 8. The CDR3 is 16 amino acids. The germline V gene has CDR1 SGHDT and CDR2 YYEEEE. Written as DNA, the CDR3 is TGTGCCAGCAGCAGATACCTAGCGGCTAGCACAGATACGCAGTATTTT. It yields the protein CASSRYLAASTDTQYF.

The V and J genes are TRBV5-1 and TRBJ1-1; TRBD1 might be the D (5 bases). V was clipped by 3 bases and J by 7 bases, with 13 bases between them. The CDR3 is 13 amino acids. From germline, CDR1 is SGHRS and CDR2 YFSETQ. CDR3 in DNA: TGCGCCAGCAGCTCCGCCCTTCAGGGTGAAGCTTTCTTT. This sequence encodes CASSSALQGEAFF.

The J gene is TRBJ1-1, the V gene TRBV5-1, with D tentatively TRBD1 (5 bases). Germline V gene sequence: CDR1 SGHRS, CDR2 YFSETQ. Trimming left V 1 base short and J 0 bases short, with 7 bases between. The CDR3 has 14 residues. CDR3: CASSLTDMNTEAFF. DNA of the CDR3: TGCGCCAGCAGCTTGACGGACATGAACACTGAAGCTTTCTTT.

The V gene is TRBV3-1 (or the pseudogene TRBV3-2), the J gene TRBJ1-6; TRBD1 matches at 8 bases. V lost 2 bases and J lost 5; bases outside the gene matches: 5. Germline assignment: CDR1 LGHDT and CDR2 YNNKEL (reference sequence). CDR3 length: 16 amino acids. CDR3 DNA sequence: TGTGCCAGCAGCCAACAGACAGGGGCGGATAATTCACCCCTCCACTTT. Translated: CASSQQTGADNSPLHF.

This clone was picked up a small number of times. V gene TRBV5-1 combines with J gene TRBJ1-2; TRBD1 aligns across 8 bases. V gave up 1 base and J gave up 6 bases; unmatched junction bases: 11. The CDR3 has 16 residues. CDR1 is SGHRS and CDR2 is YFSETQ in the germline V gene. The CDR3 bases are TGCGCCAGCAGCTTGTTAATCCCGGGACAGGTTGATGGCTACACCTTC. Amino acids: CASSLLIPGQVDGYTF. The full variable domain, its missing parts supplied by reference TRBV5-1 and TRBJ1-2, is KAGVTQTPRYLIKTRGQQVTLSCSPISGHRSVSWYQQTPGQGLQFLFEYFSETQRNKGNFPGRFSGRQFSNSRSEMNVSTLELGDSALYLCASSLLIPGQVDGYTFGSGTRLTVV.

This rearrangement joins TRBV18 to TRBJ2-7; D might be TRBD2 (7 bases). This CDR3 spans 14 amino acids. Germline V gives CDR1 KGHSH, CDR2 LQKENI. Trimming left V 6 bases short and J 2 bases short, with 14 bases between. The CDR3 region has the DNA TGTGCCAGCTCGGCCGGCGGGGGCGCCTACGAGCAGTACTTC. This translates into CASSAGGGAYEQYF.

The rearrangement links TRBV7-9 to TRBJ2-2; D may be TRBD1 (6 bases). CDR3 length equals 13 residues. Germline assignment: CDR1 SEHNR and CDR2 FQNEAQ (reference sequence). V was cut by 8 bases and J by 5 bases, with 12 bases left in between. The CDR3 loop reads CASSDSSTGELFF. The CDR3 DNA reads TGTGCCAGCTCGGACAGTTCTACCGGGGAGCTGTTTTTT.

V is TRBV7-8 and J is TRBJ1-4, with 8 bases fitting TRBD1. The CDR3 runs 15 residues. Losses at the gene ends were 5 bases for V and 7 bases for J; bases not matched to a gene: 9. Germline CDR1 SGHVS, CDR2 FQNEAQ. The CDR3 loop reads CASSDRTGQGEKLFF. As DNA, the CDR3 is TGTGCCAGCAGCGATCGGACAGGGCAAGGTGAAAAACTGTTTTTT.

The rearrangement uses TRBV28 and TRBJ2-2, with 7 positions matching TRBD1. Germline CDR1 MDHEN, CDR2 SYDVKM. V lost 1 base and J lost 4; bases outside the gene matches: 3. The CDR3 loop spans 15 amino acids. In DNA, the CDR3 is TGTGCCAGCAGTTTATTTTACAGGGGCACCGGGGAGCTGTTTTTT. It translates to CASSLFYRGTGELFF.

The chain joins TRBV27 to TRBJ2-1, with 10 nucleotides matching TRBD2. The junction had 10 bases not matched to a gene; V was cut back by 6 bases and J by 8 bases. The germline CDR1 and CDR2 sequences are MNHEY and SMNVEV (reference sequence). The CDR3 has 15 residues. CDR3 residues: CASRTKSGGGDEQFF. Here the CDR3 DNA reads TGTGCCAGCAGAACAAAGAGCGGGGGGGGCGATGAGCAGTTCTTC.

The chain uses TRBV27 and TRBJ2-1; 10 bases are shared with TRBD1. The length of the CDR3 is 14 residues. From germline, CDR1 is MNHEY and CDR2 SMNVEV (reference sequence). After removal of 5 bases from V and 3 bases from J, the junction contained 1 base not matched to a gene. The CDR3 coding sequence is TGTGCCAGCAGTCGGGACAGGGGCTACAATGAGCAGTTCTTC. Amino acids: CASSRDRGYNEQFF.